The 16 T cell receptor beta chains given below trace back to one sample, sequenced in a study of cytomegalovirus exposure and HLA in healthy donors. Primers included in the PCR were 60 Vbeta and 13 Jbeta primers. Produced via immunoSEQ multiplex PCR; TCRdb's table is partial and in-frame only. Here the sample spans around 100,000 clones, 73% being singletons. The sequenced material came from PBMCs. These receptors came from a young woman in good health and CMV-seronegative.

J is TRBJ2-5 and V is TRBV19; D gene unclear. The CDR3 covers 18 residues. Germline CDR1 is LNHDA and CDR2 is SQIVND (reference sequence). V lost 2 bases and J 1 base, leaving 20 bases between the germline ends. The CDR3 spells CASSIRRARIPPQETQYF. The CDR3 DNA is TGTGCCAGTAGTATACGACGCGCGCGGATACCCCCCCAAGAGACCCAGTACTTC.

V is TRBV6-5 and J is TRBJ1-6; D gene ambiguous. V dropped 7 bases and J dropped 7 bases, with 17 bases sitting between them. Germline V lookup: CDR1 MNHEY, CDR2 SVGAGI. This CDR3 has 15 amino acids. In DNA form, the CDR3 reads TGTGCCAGCACTAACAGTCTTTCCGTGAATTCACCCCTCCACTTT. Residues: CASTNSLSVNSPLHF.

V usage is TRBV19 and J usage is TRBJ2-6; D possibly corresponds to TRBD1 (6 bases). Trimming left V 6 bases short and J 11 bases short, with 20 bases between. The CDR3 consists of 15 residues. Looked up from germline, CDR1 is LNHDA and CDR2 is SQIVND (reference sequence). The CDR3 coding sequence is TGTGCCAGTAGAATGACAGGAGCGCTGGCGGACGTCCTGACTTTC. It yields the protein CASRMTGALADVLTF.

In this sample, this clone turned up once. This rearrangement joins TRBV10-3 to TRBJ2-1, with D tentatively TRBD1 (7 bases). Germline-derived CDR1 and CDR2 are ENHRY and SYGVKD. The CDR3 length is 16 residues. Trimming took 0 bases from V and 2 from J, leaving 11 bases between them. CDR3: CAISESEGATYNEQFF. As DNA, the CDR3 is TGTGCCATCAGTGAGTCGGAGGGGGCGACCTACAATGAGCAGTTCTTC.

The V gene is TRBV7-3, the J gene TRBJ1-6, with 9 bases that match TRBD1. Unmatched junction bases numbered 6, after V lost 4 bases and J lost 5 bases. The CDR3 length is 16 residues. Germline lookup yields CDR1 SGHTA and CDR2 FQGTGA. Here the CDR3 reads CASSSQGALDNSPLHF. CDR3 nucleotides: TGTGCCAGCAGCTCACAGGGGGCTCTAGATAATTCACCCCTCCACTTT.

This rearrangement joins TRBV11-2 to TRBJ1-5; possibly TRBD1 for D (6 bases). Germline V gives CDR1 SGHAT, CDR2 FQNNGV. CDR3 length equals 13 residues. V lost 5 bases, J lost 6 bases, and 11 bases lay in between. CDR3 DNA sequence: TGTGCCAGCAGCCAGGGGTGGTCTCAGCCCCAGCATTTT. It encodes CASSQGWSQPQHF.

The gene calls are TRBV7-6 and TRBJ2-5, with 12 bases lining up with TRBD2. The CDR3 sequence is 18 residues long. The V gene's germline CDR1 is SGHVS and CDR2 FNYEAQ. V lost 1 base and J lost 0; bases outside the gene matches: 6. CDR3 sequence: CASSLVVGTSGYQETQYF. The CDR3 bases are TGTGCCAGCAGCTTAGTTGTCGGGACTAGCGGGTACCAAGAGACCCAGTACTTC.

The chain carries TRBV2 and TRBJ1-2, with D unclear. With 9 bases removed from V and 6 bases from J, the gap between germline ends came to 14 bases. There are 12 residues in the CDR3. In germline, CDR1 is SNHLY, CDR2 FYNNEI. CDR3: CARDPRKHGYTF. The CDR3 nucleotides read TGTGCCAGAGACCCGCGGAAACATGGCTACACCTTC.

This chain joins TRBV6-1 and TRBJ1-1; 8 positions agree with TRBD1. Germline V lookup: CDR1 MNHNS, CDR2 SASEGT. After removal of 3 bases from V and 0 bases from J, the junction contained 6 bases not matched to a gene. The CDR3 extends over 16 amino acids. The CDR3 spells CASSEALTGVNTEAFF. CDR3 in DNA: TGTGCCAGCAGTGAGGCTCTGACAGGGGTGAACACTGAAGCTTTCTTT.

This sequence joins TRBV20-1 and TRBJ1-2, with D unresolved. The CDR3 has 11 amino acids. Germline V gene sequence: CDR1 DFQATT, CDR2 SNEGSKA (reference sequence). Trimming removed 6 bases from V and 4 bases from J, with 9 bases in between. The CDR3 DNA reads as TGCAGTGCGACGTCAGGCTATGGCTACACCTTC. It is translated as CSATSGYGYTF.

This clone was counted between two and nine times. The chain is built from TRBV28 and TRBJ1-2, with 7 bases lining up with TRBD1. The germline gives CDR1 MDHEN, CDR2 SYDVKM. CDR3 length: 14 residues. The trim removed 6 bases at V and 1 base at J, leaving 5 bases unmatched. In DNA form, the CDR3 reads TGTGCCAGCAGGGCGACAGGGATTAACTATGGCTACACCTTC. Its protein product is CASRATGINYGYTF.

This chain joins TRBV2 and TRBJ1-2; TRBD1 might be the D (6 bases). CDR1 and CDR2 from the germline V gene are SNHLY and FYNNEI. This CDR3 region has 15 residues. Trimming took 3 bases from V and 4 from J, leaving 15 bases between them. CDR3 amino acids: CASSERTAEFYGYTF. CDR3 nucleotide sequence: TGTGCCAGCAGTGAGAGGACAGCAGAGTTCTATGGCTACACCTTC.

This sequence joins TRBV5-1 and TRBJ1-1; D is uncertain. The CDR3 extends over 13 amino acids. Trimming took 5 bases from V and 0 from J, leaving 8 bases between them. From germline, CDR1 is SGHRS and CDR2 YFSETQ. The CDR3 here is CASSSAMNTEAFF. CDR3 coding DNA: TGCGCCAGCAGTTCCGCGATGAACACTGAAGCTTTCTTT.

The rearrangement uses TRBV5-6 and TRBJ1-1; possibly TRBD1 for D (5 bases). V dropped 3 bases and J dropped 8 bases, with 11 bases sitting between them. The germline CDR1 and CDR2 sequences are SGHDT and YYEEEE. There are 12 residues in the CDR3. The CDR3 nucleotides read TGTGCCAGCAGCTGGGGGGTGGGGGAAGCTTTCTTT. Amino acids: CASSWGVGEAFF.

The chain has TRBV5-5 and TRBJ1-1, with 12 bases identical to TRBD1. Germline V CDR1 and CDR2: SGHKS, YYEKEE (reference sequence). V gave up 5 bases and J gave up 4 bases; unmatched junction bases: 18. The CDR3 runs 19 residues. The CDR3 loop reads CASSDRGVGTGGAGTEAFF. Written as DNA, the CDR3 is TGTGCCAGCAGTGATCGGGGTGTAGGGACAGGGGGCGCGGGCACTGAAGCTTTCTTT.

This clone was counted a few times. The rearrangement links TRBV2 to TRBJ2-1, with D possibly matching TRBD2 (5 bases). The CDR3 is made up of 17 amino acids. V gave up 4 bases and J gave up 6 bases, with 22 bases separating them. From germline, CDR1 is SNHLY and CDR2 FYNNEI. The CDR3 DNA follows: TGTGCCAGCAGTGTCCTCCACTTAGTAGATCGGGGCAATGAGCAGTTCTTC. It translates to CASSVLHLVDRGNEQFF. Combining the CDR3 with reference TRBV2 and TRBJ2-1 gives the whole variable domain EPEVTQTPSHQVTQMGQEVILRCVPISNHLYFYWYRQILGQKVEFLVSFYNNEISEKSEIFDDQFSVERPDGSNFTLKIRSTKLEDSAMYFCASSVLHLVDRGNEQFFGPGTRLTVL.